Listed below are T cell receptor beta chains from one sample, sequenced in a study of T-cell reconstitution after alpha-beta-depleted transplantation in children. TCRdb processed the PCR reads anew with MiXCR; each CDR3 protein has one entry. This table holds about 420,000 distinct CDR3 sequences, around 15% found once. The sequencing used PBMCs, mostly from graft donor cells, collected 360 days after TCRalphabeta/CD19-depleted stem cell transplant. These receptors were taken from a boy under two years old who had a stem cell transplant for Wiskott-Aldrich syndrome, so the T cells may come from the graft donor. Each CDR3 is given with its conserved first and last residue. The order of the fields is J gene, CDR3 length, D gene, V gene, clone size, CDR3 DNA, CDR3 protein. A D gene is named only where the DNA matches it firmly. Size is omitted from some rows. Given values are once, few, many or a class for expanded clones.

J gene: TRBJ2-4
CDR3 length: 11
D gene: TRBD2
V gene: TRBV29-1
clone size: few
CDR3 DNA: TGCAGCGTTAGGAGGGAGGGCATTCAGTACTTC
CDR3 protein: CSVRREGIQYF

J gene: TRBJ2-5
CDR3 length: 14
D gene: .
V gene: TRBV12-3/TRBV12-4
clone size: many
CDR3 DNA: TGTGCCAGCAGTTTCAGGGATGGTCGCGAGACCCAGTACTTC
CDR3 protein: CASSFRDGRETQYF

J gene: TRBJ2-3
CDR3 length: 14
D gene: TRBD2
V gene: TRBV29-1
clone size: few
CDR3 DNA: TGCAGCGCCGCTAGCGGGCTCCACAAGGATACGCAGTATTTT
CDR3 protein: CSAASGLHKDTQYF

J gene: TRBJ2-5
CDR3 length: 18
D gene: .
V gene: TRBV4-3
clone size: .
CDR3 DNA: TGCGCCAGCAGCCAAGATGACCCCAGCGGGCCTTGGCAGGAGACCCAGTACTTC
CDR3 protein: CASSQDDPSGPWQETQYF

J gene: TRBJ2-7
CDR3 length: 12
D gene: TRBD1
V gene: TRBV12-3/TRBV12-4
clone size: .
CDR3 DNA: TGTGCCAGCAGAACGACAGGGAACGAGCAGTACTTC
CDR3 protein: CASRTTGNEQYF

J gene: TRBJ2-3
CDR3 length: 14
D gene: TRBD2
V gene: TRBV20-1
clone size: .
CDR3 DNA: TGCAGTGCTGCTGGACTAGCGGGCACAGATACGCAGTATTTT
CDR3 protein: CSAAGLAGTDTQYF

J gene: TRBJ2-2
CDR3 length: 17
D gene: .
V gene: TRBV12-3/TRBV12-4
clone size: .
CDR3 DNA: TGTGCCAGCAAAGGGGCCGGGACGCCCCTGAACACCGGGGAGCTGTTTTTT
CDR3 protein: CASKGAGTPLNTGELFF

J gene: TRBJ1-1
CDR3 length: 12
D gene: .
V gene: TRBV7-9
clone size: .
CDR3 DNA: TGTGCCAGCAGCTTACCGTGGGGTGGAGCTTTCTTT
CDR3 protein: CASSLPWGGAFF

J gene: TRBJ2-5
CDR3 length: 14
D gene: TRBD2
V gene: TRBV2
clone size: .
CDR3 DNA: TGTGCCAGGAGGACTAGCGGGAGCAGGGAGACCCAGTACTTC
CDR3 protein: CARRTSGSRETQYF

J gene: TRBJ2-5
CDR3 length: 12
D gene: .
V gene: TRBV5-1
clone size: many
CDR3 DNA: TGTGCCAGCAGCTTAGGTAGAGAGACCCAGTACTTC
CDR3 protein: CASSLGRETQYF

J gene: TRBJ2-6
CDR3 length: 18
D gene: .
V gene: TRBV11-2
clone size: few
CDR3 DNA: TGTGCCAGCAGCTTCCAATGGGGCCCAAAGTCTGGGGCCAACGTCCTGACTTTC
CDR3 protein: CASSFQWGPKSGANVLTF

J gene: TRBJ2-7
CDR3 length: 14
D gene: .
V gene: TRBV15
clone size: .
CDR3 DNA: TGTGCCACCAGCGTACGAATAGGGACCTACGAGCAGTACTTC
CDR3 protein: CATSVRIGTYEQYF

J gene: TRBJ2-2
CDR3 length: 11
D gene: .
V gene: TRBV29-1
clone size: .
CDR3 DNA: TGCAGCGTTGGGGGGCCTCGGGGGCTGTTTTTT
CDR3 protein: CSVGGPRGLFF

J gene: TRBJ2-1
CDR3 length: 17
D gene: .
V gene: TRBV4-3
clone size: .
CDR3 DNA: TGCGCCAGCAGCCAAGGCGTCCTCGGGAGCTCCTACAATGAGCAGTTCTTC
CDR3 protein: CASSQGVLGSSYNEQFF

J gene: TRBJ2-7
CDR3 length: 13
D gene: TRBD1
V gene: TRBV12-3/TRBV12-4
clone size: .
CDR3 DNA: TGTGCCAGCCGGGGGACAGGGCGCTACGAGCAGTACTTC
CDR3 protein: CASRGTGRYEQYF

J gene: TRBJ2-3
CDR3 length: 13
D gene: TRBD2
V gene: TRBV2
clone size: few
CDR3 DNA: TGTGCCAGCAGTGTGAAGACTAGCGGGTCGCAGTATTTT
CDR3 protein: CASSVKTSGSQYF

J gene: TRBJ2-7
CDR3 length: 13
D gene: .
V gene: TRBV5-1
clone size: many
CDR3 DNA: TGCGCCAGCAGCTTGAGGGGAATCAACGAGCAGTACTTC
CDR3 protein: CASSLRGINEQYF

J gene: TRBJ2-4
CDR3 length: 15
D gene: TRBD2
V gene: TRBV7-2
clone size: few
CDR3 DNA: TGTGCCAGCAGCTTACTCCTAGCGGGAGGGAACATTCAGTACTTC
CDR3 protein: CASSLLLAGGNIQYF

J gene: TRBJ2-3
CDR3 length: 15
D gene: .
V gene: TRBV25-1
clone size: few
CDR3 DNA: TGTGCCAGCAGTGACCTGGGAATTGGCACAGATACGCAGTATTTT
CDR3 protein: CASSDLGIGTDTQYF

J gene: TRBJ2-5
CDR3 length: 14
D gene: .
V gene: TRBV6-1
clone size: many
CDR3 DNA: TGTGCCAGCAGCTTCACAGGGCCCCTAGAGACCCAGTACTTC
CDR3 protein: CASSFTGPLETQYF

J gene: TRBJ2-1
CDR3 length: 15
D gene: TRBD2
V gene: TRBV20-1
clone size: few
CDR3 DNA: TGCAGTGCTAGACCGACTAGCGGGGGGTACAATGAGCAGTTCTTC
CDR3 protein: CSARPTSGGYNEQFF

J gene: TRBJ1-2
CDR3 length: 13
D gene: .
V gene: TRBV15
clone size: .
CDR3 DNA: TGTGCCACCAGCAGAGACCCTTCTTATGGCTACACCTTC
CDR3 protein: CATSRDPSYGYTF

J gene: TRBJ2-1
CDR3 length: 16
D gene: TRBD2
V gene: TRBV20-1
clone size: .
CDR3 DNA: TGCAGTGCTAGAGTGTACGGCGGGAGGTCTTACAATGAGCAGTTCTTC
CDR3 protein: CSARVYGGRSYNEQFF

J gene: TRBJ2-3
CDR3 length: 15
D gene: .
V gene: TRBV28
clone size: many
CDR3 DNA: TGTGCCAGCAGTCCACCGGGACGGTTCACAGATACGCAGTATTTT
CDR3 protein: CASSPPGRFTDTQYF

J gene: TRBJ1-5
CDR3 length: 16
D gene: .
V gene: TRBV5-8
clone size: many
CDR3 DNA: TGTGCCAGCAGCTTTCTCAGGGGCCGCAGCAATCAGCCCCAGCATTTT
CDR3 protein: CASSFLRGRSNQPQHF

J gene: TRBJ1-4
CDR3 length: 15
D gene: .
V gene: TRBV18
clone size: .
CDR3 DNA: TGTGCCAGCTCACTCCACCGGGCAACTAATGAAAAACTGTTTTTT
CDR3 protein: CASSLHRATNEKLFF

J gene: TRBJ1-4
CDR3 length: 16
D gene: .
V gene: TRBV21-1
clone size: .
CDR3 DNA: TGTGCCAGCAGCAAACTGAGACAGGGCACTAATGAAAAACTGTTTTTT
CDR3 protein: CASSKLRQGTNEKLFF

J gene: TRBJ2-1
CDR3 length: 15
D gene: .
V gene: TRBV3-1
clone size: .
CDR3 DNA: TGTGCCAGCAGCCAAGCCCCCTGGACCTACAATGAGCAGTTCTTC
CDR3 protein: CASSQAPWTYNEQFF

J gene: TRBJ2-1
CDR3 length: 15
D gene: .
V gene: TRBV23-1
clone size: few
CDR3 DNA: TGCGCCAGCAGTCAATCTCGACAGGTGGAGAATGAGCAGTTCTTC
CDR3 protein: CASSQSRQVENEQFF

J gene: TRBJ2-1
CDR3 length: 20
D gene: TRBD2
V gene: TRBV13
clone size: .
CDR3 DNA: TGTGCCAGCAGCCCCCGAAGGGGTAGCGGGGGGGAAGGAGGCTACAATGAGCAGTTCTTC
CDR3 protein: CASSPRRGSGGEGGYNEQFF

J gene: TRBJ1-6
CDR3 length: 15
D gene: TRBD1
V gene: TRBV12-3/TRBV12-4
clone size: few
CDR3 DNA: TGTGCCAGCAGTTCCCGGACAGGGCGGAGTTCACCCCTCCACTTT
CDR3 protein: CASSSRTGRSSPLHF

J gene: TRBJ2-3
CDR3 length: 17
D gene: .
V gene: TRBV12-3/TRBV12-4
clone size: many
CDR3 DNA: TGTGCCAGCAGTTTTAAGGGAGTTAGCGGCTACACAGATACGCAGTATTTT
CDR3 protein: CASSFKGVSGYTDTQYF

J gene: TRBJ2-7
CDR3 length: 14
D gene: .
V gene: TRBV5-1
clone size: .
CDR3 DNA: TGCGCCAGCAGCTGGACGACCAAATCCTACGAGCAGTACTTC
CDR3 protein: CASSWTTKSYEQYF

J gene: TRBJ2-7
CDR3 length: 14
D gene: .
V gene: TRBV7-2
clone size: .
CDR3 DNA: TGTGCCAGCAGCTTAGAACCCGTTATAGGTGAGCAGTACTTC
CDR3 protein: CASSLEPVIGEQYF

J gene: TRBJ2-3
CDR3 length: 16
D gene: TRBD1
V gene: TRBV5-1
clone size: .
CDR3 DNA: TGCGCCAGCAGCTGGACCGGACAGGGAGTCACAGATACGCAGTATTTT
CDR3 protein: CASSWTGQGVTDTQYF

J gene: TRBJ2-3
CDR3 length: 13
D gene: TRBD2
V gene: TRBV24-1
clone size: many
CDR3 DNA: TGTGCCACCAGTGGACTAGCTGGCGATACGCAGTATTTT
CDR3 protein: CATSGLAGDTQYF

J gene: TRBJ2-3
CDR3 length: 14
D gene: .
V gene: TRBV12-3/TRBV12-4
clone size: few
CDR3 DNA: TGTGCCAGCAGCCGCGGACTCCACACAGATACGCAGTATTTT
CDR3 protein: CASSRGLHTDTQYF

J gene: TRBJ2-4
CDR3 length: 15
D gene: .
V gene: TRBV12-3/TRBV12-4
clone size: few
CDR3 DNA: TGTGCCAGCAGCTCCGGGACCCAAGCCAAAAACATTCAGTACTTC
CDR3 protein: CASSSGTQAKNIQYF

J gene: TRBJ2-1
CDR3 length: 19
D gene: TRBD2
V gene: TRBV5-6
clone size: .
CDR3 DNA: TGTGCCAGCAGCTTGCCGGGACTAGCGGGGGCGAGCTCCTACAATGAGCAGTTCTTC
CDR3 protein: CASSLPGLAGASSYNEQFF

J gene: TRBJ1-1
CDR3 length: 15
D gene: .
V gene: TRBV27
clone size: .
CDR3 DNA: TGTGCCAGCAGTTTATCCAGACTGATGAACACTGAAGCTTTCTTT
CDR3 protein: CASSLSRLMNTEAFF

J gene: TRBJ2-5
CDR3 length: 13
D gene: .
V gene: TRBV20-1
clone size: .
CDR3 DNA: TGCAGTGCTAGAGATCTACTGGGCGGGATCTGTTACTTC
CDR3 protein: CSARDLLGGICYF

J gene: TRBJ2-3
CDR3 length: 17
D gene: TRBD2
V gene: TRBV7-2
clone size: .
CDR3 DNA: TGTGCCAGCAGCTTAGACGCTAGCGGGAGGGCCTGGGATACGCAGTATTTT
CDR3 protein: CASSLDASGRAWDTQYF

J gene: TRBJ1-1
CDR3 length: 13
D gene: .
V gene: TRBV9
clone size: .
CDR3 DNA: TGTGCCAGCAGCGTTTCTCTGAACACTGAAGCTTTCTTT
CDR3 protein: CASSVSLNTEAFF

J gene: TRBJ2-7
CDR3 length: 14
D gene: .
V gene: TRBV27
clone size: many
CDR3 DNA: TGTGCCAGCAGTTTTGGGACTGCGACCTACGAGCAGTACTTC
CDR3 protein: CASSFGTATYEQYF

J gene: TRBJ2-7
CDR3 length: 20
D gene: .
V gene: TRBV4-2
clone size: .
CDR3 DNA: TGTGCCAGCAGCCAAGATTGGCCCTCCCGGGGACGTGGGGCAGACTACGAGCAGTACTTC
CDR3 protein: CASSQDWPSRGRGADYEQYF

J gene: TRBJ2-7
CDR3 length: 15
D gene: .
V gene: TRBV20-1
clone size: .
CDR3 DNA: TGCAGTGCCGGGGACCCTTACCTTTTTCGCTACGAGCAGTACTTC
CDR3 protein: CSAGDPYLFRYEQYF

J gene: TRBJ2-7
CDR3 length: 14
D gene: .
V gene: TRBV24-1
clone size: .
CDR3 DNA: TGTGCCACCAGTGAGCCGGGACACCCCTACGAGCAGTACTTC
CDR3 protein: CATSEPGHPYEQYF

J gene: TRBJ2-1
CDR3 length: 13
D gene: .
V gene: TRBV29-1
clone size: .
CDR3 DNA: TGCAGCGTTTTCAGGACAAACACCAATGAGCAGTTCTTC
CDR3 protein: CSVFRTNTNEQFF

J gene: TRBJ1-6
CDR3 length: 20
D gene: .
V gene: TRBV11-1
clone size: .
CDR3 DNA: TGTGCCAGCAGCTCCTGCCACGGACACGGGGCGTTTATGGATAATTCACCCCTCCACTTT
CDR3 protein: CASSSCHGHGAFMDNSPLHF

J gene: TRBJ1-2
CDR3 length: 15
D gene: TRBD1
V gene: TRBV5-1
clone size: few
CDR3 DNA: TGCGCCAGCAGCTATGGGGACAGCGTGCTCTATGGCTACACCTTC
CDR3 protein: CASSYGDSVLYGYTF

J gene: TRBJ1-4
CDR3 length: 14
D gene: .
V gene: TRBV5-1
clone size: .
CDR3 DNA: TGCGCCAGCAGCTGGGGGCCAGAGGACGAAAAACTGTTTTTT
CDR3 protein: CASSWGPEDEKLFF

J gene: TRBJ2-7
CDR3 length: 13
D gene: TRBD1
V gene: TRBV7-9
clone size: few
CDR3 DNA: TGTGCCAGCAGTCAGACAGGGCTCTACGAGCAGTACTTC
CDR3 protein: CASSQTGLYEQYF

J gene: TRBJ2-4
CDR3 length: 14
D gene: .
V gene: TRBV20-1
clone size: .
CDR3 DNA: TGCAGTGCCCGCCAGACGCAGGGCAAAAACATTCAGTACTTC
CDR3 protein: CSARQTQGKNIQYF

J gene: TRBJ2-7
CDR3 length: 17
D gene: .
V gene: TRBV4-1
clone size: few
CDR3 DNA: TGCGCCAGCAGCCAAGAACCCTACACCCGCACCTCCTACGAGCAGTACTTC
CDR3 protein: CASSQEPYTRTSYEQYF

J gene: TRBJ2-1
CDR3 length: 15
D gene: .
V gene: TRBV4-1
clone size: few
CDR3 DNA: TGCGCCAGCAGCCAAGACAGGTACCCTTACAATGAGCAGTTCTTC
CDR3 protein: CASSQDRYPYNEQFF

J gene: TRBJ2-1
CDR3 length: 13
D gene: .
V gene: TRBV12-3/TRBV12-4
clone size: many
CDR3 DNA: TGTGCCAGCAGTCCGGACCGCCTCAATGAGCAGTTCTTC
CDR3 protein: CASSPDRLNEQFF

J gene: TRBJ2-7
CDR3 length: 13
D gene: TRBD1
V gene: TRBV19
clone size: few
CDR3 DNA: TGTGCCAGTGCACAGGGGCAAGACTACGAGCAGTACTTC
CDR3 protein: CASAQGQDYEQYF

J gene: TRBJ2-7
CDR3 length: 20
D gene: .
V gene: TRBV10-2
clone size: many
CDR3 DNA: TGCGCCAGCAGTGAGTCGGAGGTCCCGATTAACGTGAGAAGTGTCTACGAGCAGTACTTC
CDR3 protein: CASSESEVPINVRSVYEQYF

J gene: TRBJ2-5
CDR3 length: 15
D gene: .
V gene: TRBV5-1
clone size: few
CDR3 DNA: TGCGCCAGCAGCTTCCTCTCTAGGACTGTAGAGACCCAGTACTTC
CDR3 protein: CASSFLSRTVETQYF

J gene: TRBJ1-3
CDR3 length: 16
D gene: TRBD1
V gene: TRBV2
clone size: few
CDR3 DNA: TGTGCCAGCAGTGAATGGCGACAGGGTTCTGGAAACACCATATATTTT
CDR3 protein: CASSEWRQGSGNTIYF